This entry describes one T cell receptor beta chain. In Seattle, patients joined the study during active infection and were tracked longitudinally. The CDR3 contains 14 residues. V lost 3 bases and J lost 5, with 13 bases in between. CDR1 is MNHEY, CDR2 SMNVEV, per germline (reference sequence). This sample is drawn from a study of blood T cell repertoires in COVID-19. The table came from immunoSEQ multiplex PCR; TCRdb's copy has only in-frame clones and leaves some out. The profile shows 440,000 or so clones, 75% to 90% of them singletons. The genes are TRBV27 and TRBJ1-1; D might be TRBD1 (5 bases). The receptor comes from a woman in her 40s with COVID-19, enrolled during active disease. Sequenced input: peripheral blood. DNA for the CDR3: TGTGCCAGCAGTTTTAGATCCGGGGGAACTGAAGCTTTCTTT. It translates to CASSFRSGGTEAFF.